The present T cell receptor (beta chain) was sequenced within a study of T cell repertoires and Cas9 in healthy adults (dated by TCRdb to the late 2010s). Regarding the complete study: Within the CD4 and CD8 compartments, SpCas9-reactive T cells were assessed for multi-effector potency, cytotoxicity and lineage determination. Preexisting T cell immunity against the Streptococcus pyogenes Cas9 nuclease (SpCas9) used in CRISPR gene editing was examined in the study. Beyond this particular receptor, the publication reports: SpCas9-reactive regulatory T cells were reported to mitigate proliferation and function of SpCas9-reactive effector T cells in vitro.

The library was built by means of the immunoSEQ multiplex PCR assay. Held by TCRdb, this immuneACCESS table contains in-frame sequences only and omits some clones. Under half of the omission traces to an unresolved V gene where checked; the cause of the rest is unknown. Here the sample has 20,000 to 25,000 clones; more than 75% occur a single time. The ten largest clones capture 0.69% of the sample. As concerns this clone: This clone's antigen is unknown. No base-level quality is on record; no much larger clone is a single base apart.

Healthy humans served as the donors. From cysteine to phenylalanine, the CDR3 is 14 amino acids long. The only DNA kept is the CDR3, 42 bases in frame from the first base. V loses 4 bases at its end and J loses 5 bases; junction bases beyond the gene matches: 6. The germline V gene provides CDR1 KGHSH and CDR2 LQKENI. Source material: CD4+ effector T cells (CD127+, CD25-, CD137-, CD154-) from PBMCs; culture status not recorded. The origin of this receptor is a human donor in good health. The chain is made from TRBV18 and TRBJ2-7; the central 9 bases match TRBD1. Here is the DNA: TGTGCCAGCTCACAACGACAGGGGGGCCACGAGCAGTACTTC. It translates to CASSQRQGGHEQYF.